The sequence of this TCR beta chain was determined in a study of shared clonotypes between healthy human individuals (dated by TCRdb to 2018 to 2021). Study-level background: The cohort comprised a couple of women and a few men aged 18 to 49 years. For each donor, CD4 naive and CD4 memory were each run on three plates, CD8 naive on two plates, and CD8 memory on one plate. To increase sequencing depth and limit assay-specific biases, TCR repertoire library preparation and sequencing were carried out by different laboratories using diverse techniques. Between about 0.8 and 9 billion PBMCs per donor were obtained by leukapheresis. To estimate repertoire size and how much clonotypes are shared between individuals, the study performed deep sequencing of blood TCR repertoires from a few healthy adults. The research as a whole found: Because the study included a small number of donors, the genetic and exposure-history diversity represented was limited. When several donors were compared, the shared fraction of clonotypes was around 4.6% for naive CD4, about 4% for naive CD8, more than 2% for memory CD4, and less than 0.5% for memory CD8. Pairwise subsampling indicated that sequencing depth was expected to affect the degree of clonotype sharing among donors. Only blood was sampled, and tissue TCR repertoires likely differ from those in blood. Naive subsets generally had larger estimated clonotype richness than memory subsets did. Compared with non-shared clonotypes, the clonotypes found in all four sorted-subset donors had higher generation probabilities. Rarefaction of sorted-subset datasets indicated incomplete sequencing despite the large sequencing depth.

Using the deep immunoSEQ assay, TCR CDR3 regions were amplified from genomic DNA by multiplex PCR. For each cell subset, the extracted genomic DNA was distributed evenly across all wells of several immunoSEQ 96-well plates, and each plate served as one replicate. For sorted subsets, about 0.2 ug genomic DNA, equal to tens of thousands of T cell genomes, was loaded into each replicate PCR. Purified libraries were quantified with a Qubit 3.0 fluorometer, sized on a Bioanalyzer 2100, and re-quantified with the KAPA Library Quantification kit. Every immunoSEQ 96-well plate was sequenced on a separate single-read 150-cycle Illumina NextSeq 550 flow cell. The authors processed their data as follows. The immunoSEQ output contained only junctional sequences without quality scores, so filtering could not match that applied to full-length reads. To assign V/J genes and CDR3, sequences were annotated against IMGT germline references using PyIR, a Python wrapper for IgBLAST v1.9. Any read was removed if the V/J assignment was weak (E-value above 1e-6), the CDR3 was missing, or the read contained stop codons, out-of-frame junctions, or ambiguous translated residues. V3J clonotypes were defined as sequences sharing the same inferred V gene, J gene, and CDR3 amino acid sequence. Percentage overlap between repertoires was computed as shared unique clonotypes divided by the size of the smaller repertoire. RTK rarefaction, the Chao1 estimator, and Recon v2.1 estimates of unobserved clonotypes were used to assess repertoire richness. For all TCRbeta clonotypes obtained by the gDNA method from a handful of donors, generation probabilities were computed with OLGA. TCRdb stores this immuneACCESS table with in-frame sequences only. Part of the clones is absent; in the studies checked, under half of the shortfall reflects unresolved V genes, and no reason is known for the rest. That table supplies the V and J calls and clone size; D and trimming were determined from the DNA. In all, the sample holds 1,400,000 or so clones, and 98% of those were seen once. 0.3% to 0.45% of the sample is taken by the ten largest.

Ends trimmed: V by 5 bases, J by 3 bases; bases unmatched to a gene: 5. As encoded in the germline V gene (reference sequence), CDR1 is LNHDA while CDR2 is SQIVND. Reading from cysteine to phenylalanine, the CDR3 counts 15 amino acids. The retained sequence is limited to the CDR3, 45 bases, with the frame set at the first base. As regards this clone: Its antigen has not been determined. The input lacks base qualities; no much larger clone sits a single base away.

Healthy HIV-negative adults with no recently reported acute infections or vaccinations were included as donors. Only Caucasian adults living in Nashville, Tennessee, USA were represented among the donors. Magnetic negative selection was used to enrich CD4+ T cells, after which naive cells were positively selected on CD45RA and the negative fraction became the memory subset. Blood was obtained by leukapheresis, after which PBMCs were separated by Ficoll-Histopaque density gradient centrifugation and cryopreserved in liquid nitrogen vapor phase. Analytical flow cytometry was used to check the purity and quantity of each magnetically sorted T cell population. From each sorted fraction, genomic DNA was isolated and quantified by UV absorbance on a Nanodrop 2000c.

The origin of this receptor is a young man in good health. The chain couples TRBV19 to TRBJ2-7; 12 central nucleotides agree with TRBD2. The specimen sequenced was naive CD4+ T cells sorted from blood. Sample cell subset or site, as interpreted from the label and publication: CD45RA+ positively selected. The CDR3 protein is CASSAQLAGGYEQYF. The DNA reads TGTGCCAGTAGTGCGCAACTAGCGGGAGGCTACGAGCAGTACTTC.